The next 18 T cell receptor beta chains were all read from a single sample in a study of post-analysis software for immune sequencing data. The antigens of these receptors remain unknown. Unique molecular identifiers featured in each of the TCR beta cDNA libraries. One entry per CDR3 protein results from TCRdb running MiXCR on the PCR reads. The sample consists of fewer than 600,000 distinct CDR3 sequences, roughly 46% of them appearing once. Points from the study as a whole: Elevated frequency relative to controls characterized roughly 5 TRBV segments in patients, TRBV5-6, TRBV5-1 and TRBV20-1 among them.

Specimen: blood. Receptor source: a girl aged 5-17 years with multiple sclerosis.

This clonotype was seen once. The V and J genes are TRBV4-2 and TRBJ1-2; tentative D call: TRBD1 (5 bases). This CDR3 region has 14 residues. V was shortened by 1 base and J by 8 bases, with 14 bases between the two germline ends. In germline, CDR1 is LGHNA, CDR2 YNFKEQ. The CDR3 loop reads CASSQVGSGQGYTF. CDR3 sequence (DNA): TGTGCCAGCAGCCAAGTAGGGTCAGGGCAAGGCTACACCTTC.

This clonotype was detected only a few times. The chain employs TRBV5-1 and TRBJ2-7; 9 nucleotides line up with TRBD2. Germline values: CDR1 SGHRS, CDR2 YFSETQ. With 2 bases clipped from V and 5 bases from J, the junction kept 14 bases outside the gene matches. CDR3 length: 17 amino acids. For the CDR3, the DNA is TGCGCCAGCAGCTTAACCGGGACTAGCTCCGACGGAGACGAGCAGTACTTC. As protein: CASSLTGTSSDGDEQYF.

This clonotype was detected a few times. This chain connects TRBV7-2 to TRBJ2-3; the D gene is possibly TRBD2 (6 bases). Germline CDR1 is SGHTA and CDR2 is FQGNSA. V lost 5 bases, J lost 1 base, and 13 bases lay in between. The CDR3 length is 15 residues. In nucleotides, the CDR3 is TGTGCCAGCAGCCGCGGGAAATGGGGCACAGATACGCAGTATTTT. It yields the protein CASSRGKWGTDTQYF.

The chain joins TRBV28 to TRBJ2-7; perhaps D is TRBD1 or TRBD2 (6 bases each). This CDR3 region has 14 residues. Germline V lookup: CDR1 MDHEN, CDR2 SYDVKM. The V gene lost 2 bases and the J gene lost 0 bases, with 8 bases spanning the gap. CDR3 sequence: CASSLRGPSYEQYF. As DNA, the CDR3 is TGTGCCAGCAGTTTACGGGGGCCCTCCTACGAGCAGTACTTC. The full variable domain, completed using reference TRBV28 and TRBJ2-7, is DVKVTQSSRYLVKRTGEKVFLECVQDMDHENMFWYRQDPGLGLRLIYFSYDVKMKEKGDIPEGYSVSREKKERFSLILESASTNQTSMYLCASSLRGPSYEQYFGPGTRLTVT.

This rearrangement joins TRBV4-1 to TRBJ2-5; D might be TRBD2 (5 bases). The V gene lost 4 bases and the J gene lost 11 bases, with 20 bases spanning the gap. The CDR3 runs 14 residues. CDR1 and CDR2 from the germline V gene are MGHRA and YSYEKL. CDR3 DNA: TGCGCCAGCAGCCTAACACTAGGGCCTGATGAGCAGTACTTC. This translates into CASSLTLGPDEQYF.

In its sample, this clonotype was seen a few times. The chain carries TRBV7-2 and TRBJ2-1; D is uncertain. Germline assignment: CDR1 SGHTA and CDR2 FQGNSA. The CDR3 has 15 amino acids. Deletions cut 1 base from V and 6 bases from J, with 13 bases between. CDR3 sequence: CASSLDSRLGNEQFF. CDR3 DNA: TGTGCCAGCAGCTTAGACAGCCGGCTAGGCAATGAGCAGTTCTTC. The whole variable domain, filled in from reference TRBV7-2 and TRBJ2-1, reads GAGVSQSPSNKVTEKGKDVELRCDPISGHTALYWYRQSLGQGLEFLIYFQGNSAPDKSGLPSDRFSAERTGGSVSTLTIQRTQQEDSAVYLCASSLDSRLGNEQFFGPGTRLTVL.

This chain joins TRBV20-1 and TRBJ2-5, with D perhaps being TRBD1 or TRBD2 (6 bases each). The germline CDR1 and CDR2 sequences are DFQATT and SNEGSKA (reference sequence). The CDR3 contains 18 residues. V lost 1 base, J lost 7 bases, and 28 bases lay in between. CDR3 coding DNA: TGCAGTGCTAGAGGGCTGCTCGAGCGGGCATTTATACAGGGGACCCAGTACTTC. Its translation is CSARGLLERAFIQGTQYF.

V gene TRBV20-1 combines with J gene TRBJ1-5; unclear D gene. V was cut by 0 bases and J by 3 bases, with 15 bases left in between. CDR3 length: 16 amino acids. Germline CDR1 reads DFQATT; CDR2 reads SNEGSKA (reference sequence). The DNA for the CDR3 is TGCAGTGCTAGAGACAAATTCAGGCAGGTCAATCAGCCCCAGCATTTT. Protein sequence: CSARDKFRQVNQPQHF.

In its sample, this clonotype was seen a few times. The chain employs TRBV7-2 and TRBJ2-3, with D possibly matching TRBD1 (5 bases). CDR1 is SGHTA, CDR2 FQGNSA, per germline. There are 15 residues in the CDR3. The V end was cut by 5 bases, the J end by 3 bases, with 15 bases between. The CDR3 DNA follows: TGTGCCAGCAGCAGGGGCGCCTCCACTACAGATACGCAGTATTTT. Translated: CASSRGASTTDTQYF.

This clonotype came up a few times. The V gene is TRBV7-9, the J gene TRBJ2-1, with 7 nucleotides matching TRBD1. This CDR3 region has 14 residues. After removal of 5 bases from V and 6 bases from J, the junction contained 7 bases not matched to a gene. CDR1 is SEHNR and CDR2 is FQNEAQ in the germline V gene (reference sequence). The CDR3 spells CASSLDRVGNEQFF. The CDR3 bases are TGTGCCAGCAGCCTAGACAGGGTTGGCAATGAGCAGTTCTTC.

The rearrangement links TRBV6-1 to TRBJ2-1; D is unclear. The CDR3 length is 16 residues. In germline, CDR1 is MNHNS, CDR2 SASEGT. The V end lost 5 bases, the J end lost 0 bases, and 14 bases lay between the germline ends. CDR3 nucleotides: TGTGCCAGCAGTCCCCAGGACGTGATCTCCTACAATGAGCAGTTCTTC. Translating gives CASSPQDVISYNEQFF.

This sequence joins TRBV12-3 or TRBV12-4 and TRBJ2-3, with D uncertain. V lost 3 bases and J lost 4, with 11 bases in between. The CDR3 is made up of 14 amino acids. The CDR3 coding sequence is TGTGCCAGCAGTTTCACAGCCAACGCAGATACGCAGTATTTT. It encodes CASSFTANADTQYF.

This clonotype has a handful of counts. This sequence joins TRBV9 and TRBJ2-3; no reliable D call. Trimming cost V 3 bases and J 2 bases, with 7 bases left between them. Per the germline V gene, CDR1 is SGDLS and CDR2 is YYNGEE. The CDR3 is 13 amino acids. Written as DNA, the CDR3 is TGTGCCAGCAGCGCCGACACCACAGATACGCAGTATTTT. Its protein product is CASSADTTDTQYF.

The V gene is TRBV20-1, the J gene TRBJ1-5, with D perhaps matching TRBD1 (6 bases). V lost 6 bases, J lost 3 bases, and 21 bases lay in between. CDR1 DFQATT and CDR2 SNEGSKA come from the germline V gene (reference sequence). The CDR3 spans 16 residues. CDR3 residues: CSAGAIAGGPNQPQHF. The CDR3 bases are TGCAGTGCGGGGGCGATTGCTGGGGGCCCCAATCAGCCCCAGCATTTT.

The chain recombines TRBV27 with TRBJ2-7, with TRBD2 identical over 10 bases. Germline loops: CDR1 MNHEY, CDR2 SMNVEV (reference sequence). Losses at the gene ends were 2 bases for V and 6 bases for J; bases not matched to a gene: 7. This CDR3 spans 15 amino acids. This CDR3 is CASSLRSSGSGEQYF. The CDR3 DNA reads TGTGCCAGCAGTTTACGGTCTAGCGGGAGCGGCGAGCAGTACTTC.

In its sample, this clonotype was seen a few times. CDR3 protein: CSVEKTRTGGNEQYF. CDR3 DNA: TGCAGCGTTGAAAAGACGAGGACAGGGGGGAATGAGCAGTACTTC. The chain is built from TRBV29-1 and TRBJ2-5; 10 bases map to TRBD1. V trimming: 2 bases; J trimming: 11 bases; junction bases outside the gene matches: 14. Germline CDR1 reads SQVTM; CDR2 reads ANQGSEA. The CDR3 length is 15 residues.

CDR3 in amino acids: CASSPGDGSFYEQYF. As DNA, the CDR3 is TGTGCCAGCAGTCCCGGGGACGGATCCTTCTACGAGCAGTACTTC. The chain joins TRBV28 to TRBJ2-7; D is tentatively TRBD1 or TRBD2 (5 bases each). The CDR3 runs 15 residues. V was cut by 5 bases and J by 3 bases, with 17 bases left in between. Germline V CDR1 and CDR2: MDHEN, SYDVKM.

This clonotype was recorded at least ten times. The chain is built from TRBV28 and TRBJ2-7; D perhaps matches TRBD1 (5 bases). V lost 3 bases and J lost 0, with 15 bases in between. Germline V gene sequence: CDR1 MDHEN, CDR2 SYDVKM. The CDR3 is 16 amino acids. This CDR3 reads CASSLVTVLFSYEQYF. The CDR3 nucleotides are TGTGCCAGCAGTTTGGTGACAGTCTTATTCTCCTACGAGCAGTACTTC.